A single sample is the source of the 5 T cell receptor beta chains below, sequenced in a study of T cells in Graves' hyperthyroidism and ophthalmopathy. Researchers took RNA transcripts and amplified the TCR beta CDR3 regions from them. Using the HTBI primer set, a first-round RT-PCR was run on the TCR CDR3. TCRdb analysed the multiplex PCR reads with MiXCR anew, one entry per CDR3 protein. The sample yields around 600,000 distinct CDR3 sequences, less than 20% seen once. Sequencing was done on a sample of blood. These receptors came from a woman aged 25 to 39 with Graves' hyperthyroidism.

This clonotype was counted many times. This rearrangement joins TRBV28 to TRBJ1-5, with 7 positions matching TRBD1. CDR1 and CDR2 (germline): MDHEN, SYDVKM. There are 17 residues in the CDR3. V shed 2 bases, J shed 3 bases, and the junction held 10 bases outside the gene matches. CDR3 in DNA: TGTGCCAGCAGTTTAACAACACAGGGGACCCTCAATCAGCCCCAGCATTTT. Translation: CASSLTTQGTLNQPQHF.

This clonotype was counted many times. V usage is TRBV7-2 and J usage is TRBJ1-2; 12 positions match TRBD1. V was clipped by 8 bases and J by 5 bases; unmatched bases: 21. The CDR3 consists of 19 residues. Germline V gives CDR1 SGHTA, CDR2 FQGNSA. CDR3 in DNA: TGTGCCAGCGGCGGAATGAGGGACAGGGGGCCGCCGGGACCTTATGGCTACACCTTC. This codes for CASGGMRDRGPPGPYGYTF.

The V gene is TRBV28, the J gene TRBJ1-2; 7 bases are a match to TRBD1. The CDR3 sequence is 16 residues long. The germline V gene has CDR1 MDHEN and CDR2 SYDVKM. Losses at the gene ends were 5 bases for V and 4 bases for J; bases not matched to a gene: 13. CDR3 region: CASSPPHPGQSYGYTF. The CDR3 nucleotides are TGTGCCAGCAGTCCACCCCATCCGGGACAGAGCTATGGCTACACCTTC.

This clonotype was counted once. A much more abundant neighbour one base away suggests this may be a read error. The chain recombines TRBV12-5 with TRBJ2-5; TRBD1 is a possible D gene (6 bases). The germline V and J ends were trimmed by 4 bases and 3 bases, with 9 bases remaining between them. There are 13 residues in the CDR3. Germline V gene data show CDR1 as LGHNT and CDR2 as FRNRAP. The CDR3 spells CASGSAGEETQYF. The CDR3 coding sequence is TGTGCTAGTGGTTCAGCAGGGGAAGAGACCCAGTACTTC.

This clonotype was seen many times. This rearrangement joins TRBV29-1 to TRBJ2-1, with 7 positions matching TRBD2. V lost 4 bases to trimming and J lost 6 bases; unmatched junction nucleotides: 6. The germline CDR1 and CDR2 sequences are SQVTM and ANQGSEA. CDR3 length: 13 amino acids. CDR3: CSVGGGEGNEQFF. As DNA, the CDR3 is TGCAGCGTTGGGGGGGGAGAAGGCAATGAGCAGTTCTTC.